This T cell receptor beta chain was sequenced in a study of neurological immune-mediated disorders (dated by TCRdb to between 2019 and 2020). Turning to the overall study: Among the approximately 35 multiple sclerosis patients, about 31 had relapsing-remitting MS and 3 had secondary progressive MS. Of the 65 to 70 subjects in the cohort, some 14 were HAM/TSP patients, 34 were multiple sclerosis patients, and some 20 were healthy controls. Alongside PBMC samples, the set of more than 85 TCR-beta libraries contained longitudinal samples, technical triplicates, and paired CD4+ and CD8+ T-cell subsets that had been sorted. Peripheral blood TCR-beta repertoires from patients with HTLV-I-associated myelopathy (HAM/TSP), patients with multiple sclerosis, and healthy controls were compared in the study using UMI-based sequencing.

Taking its sample share into account, this clonotype is medium-sized (0.01 to 0.1%). The antigen it binds to is not known. No base quality information exists; no much larger clone differs at one position. Trimming accounts for 6 bases at V and 5 bases at J, while the number of junction bases matched to no gene is 6. Its CDR3 holds 13 amino acids, cysteine through phenylalanine. Here the CDR3 DNA is all that survives: 39 bases in frame from base 1. Unsorted PBMC libraries were generated from 2 million PBMCs stored in RNAlater at -80 °C until RNA extraction. The multiple sclerosis patients were enrolled in a US clinical protocol that used magnetic resonance imaging to evaluate disease progression. Peripheral blood was subjected to Ficoll-Hypaque density gradient centrifugation to isolate PBMCs, which were then cryopreserved in liquid nitrogen. cDNA was synthesized by template-switch 5'RACE using a primer with a 10-nucleotide random unique molecular identifier that tagged each TCR transcript. Every sequencing run covered 15-18 subjects and yielded more than 170 million TCR-beta sequences. Total RNA was extracted with the RNeasy kit. TCR-beta VDJ regions were amplified with primers for the TCR constant region and the 5'RACE anchor, using the KAPA Real-time Library Amplification kit. Sample indexes and Illumina adaptors were added in a first PCR, after which library yield was increased in a second PCR. After Ampure bead purification, the roughly 650 bp TCR product was size-selected on a 2% E-gel SizeSelection system. Before pooling, library quality was checked on a Bioanalyzer, concentration was measured with Qubit, and libraries were quantified with the Kapa Library Quantification kit. An Illumina HiSeq 2500 sequenced the libraries paired-end 2 x 150 bp. To increase sequence diversity, about 25-30% phiX was spiked into each library pool. The authors' analysis ran thus. Quality-filtered reads were processed with the UMI-based MiGEC pipeline, and over 90% of raw TCR sequences were removed by the MiGEC pipeline during error correction. VDJ genes were aligned to IMGT germline references, and each clonotype was defined by a unique CDR3 amino acid sequence together with V-J genes. Clonal expansion, Shannon diversity, and CDR3 relatedness (CalcPairwiseDistances, ClusterSamples) were evaluated with VDJtools, and phylogenetic trees were built with CLCbio workbench. Expanded clones were defined as having at least 8 unique UMIs, based on coefficient-of-variation modelling across technical triplicates. The public reads were reanalyzed by TCRdb: fastp trimming at Q25, MiXCR alignment, in-frame beta chains only. Rows are combined by CDR3 protein, so each entry shows the most common genes and DNA. TCRdb's processing, not the authors', yielded these V and J calls. The sample data list approximately 52,000 distinct CDR3 sequences, and about 3% of these were observed just once. Roughly 5.5% of the sample is in the top ten clones.

What the research found in general, with its limitations: No association of the MS cluster with clinical or MRI features was observed, and the need for larger cohorts was stated by the authors. TCR clonal expansion was highest in HAM/TSP patients and lowest in MS patients, with MS patients falling below even healthy controls. No identical CDR3 amino acid sequences were found to be shared among expanded clones across subjects, suggesting that TCR-beta repertoires were private in all groups. Repertoires from 18 of 34 MS patients were grouped by phylogenetic analysis into a cluster of related CDR3 sequences, suggesting a possible repertoire-level signature.

Recombination connected TRBV12-3 or TRBV12-4 to TRBJ2-7; 8 central bases correspond to TRBD1. Sequencing was carried out using PBMCs. The TCR sequence derives from a man aged 40-50 years with multiple sclerosis. The CDR3 sequence is CASSLDRAHEQYF. The DNA sequence follows: TGTGCCAGCAGCCTGGACAGGGCCCACGAGCAGTACTTC.